This TCR beta chain was sequenced in a study of regulatory T cells in long-lasting Graves disease. Germline V gene sequence: CDR1 SNHLY, CDR2 FYNNEI. The CDR3 contains 15 residues. The V gene lost 5 bases and the J gene lost 1 base, with 14 bases spanning the gap. Arm-PCR of CDR3 regions and iRepertoire HTBI primers were used to build TCR beta libraries. TCRdb itself ran the multiplex PCR reads through MiXCR, one entry per CDR3 protein. Of 650,000 to 700,000 distinct CDR3 sequences detected, around 30% appear once; the ten largest clones hold around 42%. Time point reported: persistent/refractory GD, antithyroid drugs over 5 years with positive TRAb. With RNA extracted from PBMCs as input, the TCR library was made. This clonotype was detected a few times.

V usage is TRBV2 and J usage is TRBJ1-1; D is uncertain. The TCR sequence derives from a female donor with Graves disease. This specimen was peripheral blood mononuclear cells (PBMCs), taken when the disease was refractory, from a patient treated with antithyroid drugs. CDR3 nucleotides: TGTGCCAGCAGTCCATACCGCTCCTCGAACACTGAAGCTTTCTTT. It translates to CASSPYRSSNTEAFF.